This T cell receptor (beta chain) appears in the sequencing data of a study of blood T cell repertoires in COVID-19. The method was immunoSEQ multiplex PCR; TCRdb's version includes in-frame clones alone and lacks a portion of them. The sample has roughly 64,000 clones, under 80% seen once. This clone was detected only a few times. The sequence was obtained from a woman aged 60 to 75 who had been exposed to COVID-19. The sequenced material came from PBMCs or T cells enriched from blood (not recorded which).

CDR3 residues: CAISESDRPQAKNIQYF. CDR3 nucleotide sequence: TGTGCCATCAGTGAGTCGGACAGGCCCCAAGCCAAAAACATTCAGTACTTC. The chain is built from TRBV10-3 and TRBJ2-4, with TRBD1 matching 7 bases. V lost 0 bases to trimming and J lost 0 bases; unmatched junction nucleotides: 5. This CDR3 comprises 17 residues. Germline CDR1 is ENHRY and CDR2 is SYGVKD.